This TCR beta chain was retrieved from a study of T cells in Graves' hyperthyroidism and ophthalmopathy. Overall study: Pretreatment peripheral blood was obtained at initial diagnosis. Points from the study as a whole: Peripheral blood also featured most of the thyroid clonotypes expanded above 0.001.

CDR3 length equals 20 residues. Germline CDR1 is SGHVT and CDR2 is SQSDAQ. V was clipped by 2 bases and J by 1 base, with 23 bases between them. Amplification of TCR beta CDR3 regions was performed using RNA transcripts as template. First-round RT-PCR targeting the TCR CDR3 was performed with the HTBI primer set. TCRdb used MiXCR to reprocess the multiplex PCR reads, holding one entry per CDR3 protein. This sample has 700,000 to 950,000 distinct CDR3 sequences, with over 35% found just once. This clonotype was counted between two and nine times. The antigen is not known. Uncontrolled infection, other autoimmune disease, pregnancy or lactation disqualified patients from enrolment.

The receptor was isolated from a woman aged 40 to 49 with Graves' hyperthyroidism. The sequenced sample consisted of blood. The V and J genes are TRBV7-4 and TRBJ2-2, with D tentatively TRBD2 (5 bases). The CDR3 reads CASSLKRLVGKQGNTGELFF. DNA for the CDR3: TGTGCCAGCAGCTTAAAGCGTCTAGTCGGGAAACAAGGGAACACCGGGGAGCTGTTTTTT.